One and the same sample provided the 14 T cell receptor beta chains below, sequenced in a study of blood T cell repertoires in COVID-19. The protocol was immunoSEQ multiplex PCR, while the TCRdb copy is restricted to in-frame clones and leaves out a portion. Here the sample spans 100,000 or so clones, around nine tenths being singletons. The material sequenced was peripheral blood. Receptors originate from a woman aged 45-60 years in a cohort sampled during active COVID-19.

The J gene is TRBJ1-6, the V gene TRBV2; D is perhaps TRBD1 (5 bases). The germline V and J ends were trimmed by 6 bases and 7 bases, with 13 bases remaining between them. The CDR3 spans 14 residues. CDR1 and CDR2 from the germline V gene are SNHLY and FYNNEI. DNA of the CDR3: TGTGCCAGCAGCCCCACCTCAGGGAATTCACCCCTCCACTTT. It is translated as CASSPTSGNSPLHF.

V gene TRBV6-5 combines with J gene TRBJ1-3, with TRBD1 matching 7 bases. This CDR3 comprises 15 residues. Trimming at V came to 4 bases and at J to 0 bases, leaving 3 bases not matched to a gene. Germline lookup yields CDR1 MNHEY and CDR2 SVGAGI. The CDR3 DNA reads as TGTGCCAGCAGTTTGGGACAGAGCTCTGGAAACACCATATATTTT. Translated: CASSLGQSSGNTIYF.

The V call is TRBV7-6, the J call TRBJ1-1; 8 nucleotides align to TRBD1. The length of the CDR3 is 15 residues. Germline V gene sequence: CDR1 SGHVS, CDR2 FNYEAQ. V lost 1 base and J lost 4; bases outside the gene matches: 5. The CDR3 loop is CASSLGTGLITEAFF. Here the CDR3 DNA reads TGTGCCAGCAGCTTAGGGACAGGGTTGATCACTGAAGCTTTCTTT.

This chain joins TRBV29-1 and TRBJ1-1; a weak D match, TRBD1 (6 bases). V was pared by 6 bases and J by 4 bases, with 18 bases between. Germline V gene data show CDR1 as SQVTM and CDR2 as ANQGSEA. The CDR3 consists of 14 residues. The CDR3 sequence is CSVVGAKDLTEAFF. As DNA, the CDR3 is TGCAGCGTGGTGGGGGCGAAAGATCTCACTGAAGCTTTCTTT.

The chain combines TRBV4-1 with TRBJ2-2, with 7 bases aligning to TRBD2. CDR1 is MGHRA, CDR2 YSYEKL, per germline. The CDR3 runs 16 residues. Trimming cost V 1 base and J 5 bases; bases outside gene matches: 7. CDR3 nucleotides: TGCGCCAGCAGCCAAGTACCGGGACTATCAACCGGGGAGCTGTTTTTT. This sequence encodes CASSQVPGLSTGELFF.

CDR3 sequence (DNA): TGTGCCAGCAGCAACCTGGAGGAAGCTTTCTTT. Residues: CASSNLEEAFF. The chain has TRBV7-9 and TRBJ1-1; D unclear. This CDR3 is 11 amino acids long. Germline CDR1 reads SEHNR; CDR2 reads FQNEAQ (reference sequence). Trimming pared 5 bases from V and 8 bases from J, leaving 9 bases between.

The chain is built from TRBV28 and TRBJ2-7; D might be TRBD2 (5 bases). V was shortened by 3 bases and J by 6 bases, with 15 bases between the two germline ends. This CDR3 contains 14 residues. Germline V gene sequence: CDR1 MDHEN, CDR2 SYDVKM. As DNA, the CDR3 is TGTGCCAGCAGTTTTCCTCTGGAGGTGGGCGAGCAGTACTTC. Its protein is CASSFPLEVGEQYF.

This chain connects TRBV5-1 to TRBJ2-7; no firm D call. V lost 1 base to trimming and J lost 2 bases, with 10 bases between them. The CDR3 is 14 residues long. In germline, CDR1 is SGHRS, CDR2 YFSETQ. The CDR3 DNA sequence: TGCGCCAGCAGCTTGAGTTCGGTACCCTACGAGCAGTACTTC. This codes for CASSLSSVPYEQYF.

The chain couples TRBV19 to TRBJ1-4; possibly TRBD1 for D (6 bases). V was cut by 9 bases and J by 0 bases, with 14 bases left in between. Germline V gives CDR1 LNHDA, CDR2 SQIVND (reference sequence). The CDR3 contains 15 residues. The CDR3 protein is CASRAGAATNEKLFF. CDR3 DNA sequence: TGTGCCAGCCGGGCGGGGGCAGCAACTAATGAAAAACTGTTTTTT.

CDR3 in DNA: TGTGCCACCACCGGATCCGGGAGAGATAATTCACCCCTCCACTTT. Its translation: CATTGSGRDNSPLHF. The chain recombines TRBV10-3 with TRBJ1-6; D uncertain. In germline, CDR1 is ENHRY, CDR2 SYGVKD. The CDR3 runs 15 residues. V shed 10 bases and J shed 5 bases, with 18 bases lying between them.

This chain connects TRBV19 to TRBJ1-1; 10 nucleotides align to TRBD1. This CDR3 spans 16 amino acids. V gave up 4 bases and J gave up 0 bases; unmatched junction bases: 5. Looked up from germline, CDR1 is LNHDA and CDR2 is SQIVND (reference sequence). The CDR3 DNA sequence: TGTGCCAGTAGTACCGGGACAGGGGACCTGAACACTGAAGCTTTCTTT. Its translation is CASSTGTGDLNTEAFF.

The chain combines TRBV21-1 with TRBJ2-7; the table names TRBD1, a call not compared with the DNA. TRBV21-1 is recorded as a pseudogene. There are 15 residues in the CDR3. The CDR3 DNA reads TGTGCCAGCAGCAAAGCGACCTATAGGGGGTACGAGCAGTACTTC. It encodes CASSKATYRGYEQYF.

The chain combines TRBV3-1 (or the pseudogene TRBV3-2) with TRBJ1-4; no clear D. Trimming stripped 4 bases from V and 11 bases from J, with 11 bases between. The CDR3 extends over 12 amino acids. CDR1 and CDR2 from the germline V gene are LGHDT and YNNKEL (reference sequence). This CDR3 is CASSPPGGKLFF. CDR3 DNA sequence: TGTGCCAGCAGCCCTCCGGGAGGGAAACTGTTTTTT.

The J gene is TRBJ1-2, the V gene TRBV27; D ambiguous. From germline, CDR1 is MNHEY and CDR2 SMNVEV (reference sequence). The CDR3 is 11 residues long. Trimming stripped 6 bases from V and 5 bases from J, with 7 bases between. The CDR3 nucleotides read TGTGCCAGCAGGGGAGGGTATGGCTACACCTTC. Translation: CASRGGYGYTF.